This TCR beta chain was observed in a study of cytomegalovirus exposure and HLA in healthy donors. The study ran its PCR with 60 Vbeta and 13 Jbeta primers. Sequencing was performed with immunoSEQ multiplex PCR; in TCRdb, only in-frame clones are kept and a portion is missing. The sample table includes approximately 80,000 clones. Study-wide points: The analysis excluded some indistinguishable V segments, including TRBV6-2 and TRBV6-3.

The CDR3 sequence is 11 residues long. Trimming took 11 bases from V and 9 from J, leaving 15 bases between them. CDR1 and CDR2 from the germline V gene are MNHEY and SMNVEV (reference sequence). With respect to this clone: The antigen is unknown.

Healthy bone marrow donors made up the cohort. At collection, donors were nominally healthy, but unrecorded immune exposures were probable. The rearrangement uses TRBV27 and TRBJ2-3; TRBD2 is a possible D gene (6 bases). Sequences were obtained from PBMCs. The TCR originated in a woman in her 30s in good health and CMV-seronegative. CDR3 in DNA: TGTGCCTCTGGGGGGATATCGACGCAGTATTTT. This gives the protein CASGGISTQYF.